This T cell receptor beta chain was recovered during a study of blood T cell repertoires in COVID-19. Across the whole study: Sites in the United States, Italy and Spain provided acute and convalescent COVID-19 samples. T cells, B-cell-depleted T cells, or PBMCs supplied cDNA or gDNA.

The CDR3 loop spans 15 amino acids. Germline CDR1 reads SGHRS; CDR2 reads YFSETQ. Deletions cut 3 bases from V and 8 bases from J, with 20 bases between. Original data processing: Estimated nucleated cell counts came from reference gene primer amplification. Only in-frame clones appear in the TCRdb table, and some are missing; sequencing was by immunoSEQ multiplex PCR. For V, J and clone size, that table is used; D and trimming come from the DNA. Of 270,000 or so clones listed, approximately 81% are singletons. This clone is a singleton in its sample. Sequencing was performed on peripheral blood. This sequence originates from a woman aged 18-29 years with acute or convalescent COVID-19. The rearrangement links TRBV5-1 to TRBJ1-2; D perhaps matches TRBD1 (5 bases). The CDR3 DNA is TGCGCCAGCAGCTCGTCAGGGAAGCGGGTGGGAGGCTACACCTTC. It yields the protein CASSSSGKRVGGYTF.